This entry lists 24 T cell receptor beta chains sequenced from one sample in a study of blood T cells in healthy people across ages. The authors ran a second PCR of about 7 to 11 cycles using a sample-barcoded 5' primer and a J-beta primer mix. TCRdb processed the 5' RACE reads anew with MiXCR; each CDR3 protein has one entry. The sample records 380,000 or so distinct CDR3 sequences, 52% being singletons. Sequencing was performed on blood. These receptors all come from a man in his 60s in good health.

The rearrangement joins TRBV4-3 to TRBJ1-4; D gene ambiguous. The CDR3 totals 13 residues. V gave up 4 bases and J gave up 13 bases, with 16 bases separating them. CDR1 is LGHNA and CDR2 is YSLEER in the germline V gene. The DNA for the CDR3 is TGCGCCAGCAGCCCCCAAACCCGGTCATTACTGTTTTTT. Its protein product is CASSPQTRSLLFF.

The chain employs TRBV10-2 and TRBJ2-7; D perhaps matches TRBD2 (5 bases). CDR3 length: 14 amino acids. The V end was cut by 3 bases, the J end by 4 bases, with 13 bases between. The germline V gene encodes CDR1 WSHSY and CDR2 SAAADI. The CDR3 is CASSDGSQPYEQYF. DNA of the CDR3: TGCGCCAGCAGTGATGGGAGTCAACCATACGAGCAGTACTTC.

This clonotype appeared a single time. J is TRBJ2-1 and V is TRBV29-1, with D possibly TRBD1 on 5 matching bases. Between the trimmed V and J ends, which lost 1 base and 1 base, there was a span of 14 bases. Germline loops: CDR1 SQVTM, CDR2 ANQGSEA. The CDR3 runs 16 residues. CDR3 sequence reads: CSVEVRDRGSYNEQFF. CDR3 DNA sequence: TGCAGCGTTGAAGTCAGAGACAGAGGATCCTACAATGAGCAGTTCTTC.

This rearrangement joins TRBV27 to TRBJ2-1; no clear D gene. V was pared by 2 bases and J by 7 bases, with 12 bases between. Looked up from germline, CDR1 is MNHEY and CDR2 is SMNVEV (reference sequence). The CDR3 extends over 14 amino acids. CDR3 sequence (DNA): TGTGCCAGCAGTTTAGACGGATTGGGGAATGAGCAGTTCTTC. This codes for CASSLDGLGNEQFF.

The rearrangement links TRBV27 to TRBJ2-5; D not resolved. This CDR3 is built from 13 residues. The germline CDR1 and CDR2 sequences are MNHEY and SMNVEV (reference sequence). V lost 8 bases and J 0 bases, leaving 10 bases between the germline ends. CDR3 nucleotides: TGTGCCAGCGGTTACAGAGACCAAGAGACCCAGTACTTC. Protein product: CASGYRDQETQYF.

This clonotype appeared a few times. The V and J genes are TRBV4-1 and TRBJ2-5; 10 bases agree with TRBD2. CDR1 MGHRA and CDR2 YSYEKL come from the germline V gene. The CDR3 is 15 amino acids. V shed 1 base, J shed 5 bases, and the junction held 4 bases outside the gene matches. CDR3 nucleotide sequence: TGCGCCAGCAGCCAAGGGGCTAGCGGGAGTGAGACCCAGTACTTC. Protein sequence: CASSQGASGSETQYF.

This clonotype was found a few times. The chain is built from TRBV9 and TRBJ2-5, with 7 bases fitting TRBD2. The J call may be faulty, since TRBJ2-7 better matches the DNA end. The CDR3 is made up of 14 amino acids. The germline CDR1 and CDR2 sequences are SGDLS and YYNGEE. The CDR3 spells CASSVGLAVGEQYF. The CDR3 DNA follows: TGTGCCAGCAGCGTAGGACTAGCCGTGGGCGAGCAGTACTTC.

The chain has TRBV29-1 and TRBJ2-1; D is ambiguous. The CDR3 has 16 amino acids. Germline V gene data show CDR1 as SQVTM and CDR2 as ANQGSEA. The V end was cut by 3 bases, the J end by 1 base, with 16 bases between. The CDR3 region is CSVEVGPVGSYNEQFF. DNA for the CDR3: TGCAGCGTTGAGGTCGGGCCAGTTGGGTCCTACAATGAGCAGTTCTTC.

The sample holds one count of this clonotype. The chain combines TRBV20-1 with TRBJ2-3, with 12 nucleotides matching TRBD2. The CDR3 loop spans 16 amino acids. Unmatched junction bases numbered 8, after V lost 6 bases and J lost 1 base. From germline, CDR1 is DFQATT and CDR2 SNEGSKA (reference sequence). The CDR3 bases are TGCAGTGCCGCCCACCTAGCGGGAGGGGGCACAGATACGCAGTATTTT. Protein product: CSAAHLAGGGTDTQYF.

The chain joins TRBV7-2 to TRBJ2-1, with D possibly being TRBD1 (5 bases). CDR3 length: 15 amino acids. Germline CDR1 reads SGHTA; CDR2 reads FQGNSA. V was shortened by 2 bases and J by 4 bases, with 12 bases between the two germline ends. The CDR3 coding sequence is TGTGCCAGCAGCTTAAGGCCCGACAGTTACAATGAGCAGTTCTTC. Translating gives CASSLRPDSYNEQFF. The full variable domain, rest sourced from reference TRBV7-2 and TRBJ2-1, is GAGVSQSPSNKVTEKGKDVELRCDPISGHTALYWYRQSLGQGLEFLIYFQGNSAPDKSGLPSDRFSAERTGGSVSTLTIQRTQQEDSAVYLCASSLRPDSYNEQFFGPGTRLTVL.

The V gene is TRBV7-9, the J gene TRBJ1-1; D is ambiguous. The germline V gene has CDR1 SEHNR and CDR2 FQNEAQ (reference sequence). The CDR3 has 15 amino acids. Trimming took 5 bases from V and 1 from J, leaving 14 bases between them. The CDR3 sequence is CASSPSPTWNTEAFF. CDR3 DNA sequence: TGTGCCAGCAGCCCCTCGCCGACCTGGAACACTGAAGCTTTCTTT.

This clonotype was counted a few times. CDR3 sequence (DNA): TGTGCCAGCAGCCAAGGAACAGGTCGTCGGCCCCAGCATTTT. This gives the protein CASSQGTGRRPQHF. V gene TRBV3-1 combines with J gene TRBJ1-5, with D perhaps TRBD1 (5 bases). V was trimmed by 1 base and J by 9 bases, leaving 13 bases between them. Germline values: CDR1 LGHDT, CDR2 YNNKEL (reference sequence). The CDR3 has 14 amino acids.

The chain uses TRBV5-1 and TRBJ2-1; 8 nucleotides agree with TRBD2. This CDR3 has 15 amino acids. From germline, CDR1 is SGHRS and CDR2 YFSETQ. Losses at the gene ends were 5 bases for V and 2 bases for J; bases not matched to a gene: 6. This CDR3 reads CASRPGTRTYNEQFF. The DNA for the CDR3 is TGCGCCAGCAGGCCCGGGACTAGGACCTACAATGAGCAGTTCTTC.

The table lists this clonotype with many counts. The chain's CDR3 is CAWQTGVHGYTF. Here the CDR3 DNA reads TGTGCCTGGCAAACAGGGGTCCATGGCTACACCTTC. The J gene is TRBJ1-2, the V gene TRBV30; 7 bases fit TRBD1. Unmatched junction bases numbered 6, after V lost 5 bases and J lost 6 bases. The CDR3 extends over 12 amino acids. Germline V gene data show CDR1 as GTSNPN and CDR2 as SVGIG (reference sequence).

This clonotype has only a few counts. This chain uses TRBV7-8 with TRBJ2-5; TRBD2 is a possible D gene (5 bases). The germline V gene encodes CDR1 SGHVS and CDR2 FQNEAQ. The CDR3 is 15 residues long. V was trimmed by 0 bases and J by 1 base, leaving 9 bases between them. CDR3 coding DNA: TGTGCCAGCAGCTTAGCGCGAGGGCGCCAAGAGACCCAGTACTTC. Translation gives CASSLARGRQETQYF.

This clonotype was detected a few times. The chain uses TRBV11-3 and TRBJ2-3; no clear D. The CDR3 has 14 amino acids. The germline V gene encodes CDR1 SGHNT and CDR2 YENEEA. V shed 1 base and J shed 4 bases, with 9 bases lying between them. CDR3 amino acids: CASSLGDPADTQYF. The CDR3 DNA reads TGTGCCAGCAGCTTAGGTGACCCGGCAGATACGCAGTATTTT.

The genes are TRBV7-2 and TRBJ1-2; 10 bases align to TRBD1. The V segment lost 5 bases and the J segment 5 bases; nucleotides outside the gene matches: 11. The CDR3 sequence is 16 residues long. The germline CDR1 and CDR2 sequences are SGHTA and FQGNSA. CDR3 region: CASSPTSDRGGYGYTF. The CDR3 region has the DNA TGTGCCAGCAGCCCAACCTCGGACAGGGGGGGTTATGGCTACACCTTC.

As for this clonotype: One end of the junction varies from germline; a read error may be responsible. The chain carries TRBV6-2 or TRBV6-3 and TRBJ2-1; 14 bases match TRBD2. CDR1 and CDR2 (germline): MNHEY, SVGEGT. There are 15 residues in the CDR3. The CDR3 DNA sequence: TGTGCCAGCAGTAGGACTAGCGGGAGGTTCGATGAGCAGTTCTTT. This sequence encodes CASSRTSGRFDEQFF.

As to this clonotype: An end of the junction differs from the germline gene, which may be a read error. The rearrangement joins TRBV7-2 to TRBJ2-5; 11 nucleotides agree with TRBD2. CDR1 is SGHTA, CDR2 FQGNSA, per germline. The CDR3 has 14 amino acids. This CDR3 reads CASSVAGGLKTQYF. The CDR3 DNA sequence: TGTGCCAGCAGCGTAGCGGGGGGGCTGAAGACCCAGTACTTC.

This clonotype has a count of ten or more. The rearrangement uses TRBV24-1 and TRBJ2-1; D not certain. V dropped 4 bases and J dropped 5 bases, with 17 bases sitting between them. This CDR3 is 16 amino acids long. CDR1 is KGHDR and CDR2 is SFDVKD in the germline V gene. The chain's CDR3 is CATSDPDPSRNNEQFF. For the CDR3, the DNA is TGTGCCACCAGTGACCCCGACCCGTCCCGGAACAATGAGCAGTTCTTC.

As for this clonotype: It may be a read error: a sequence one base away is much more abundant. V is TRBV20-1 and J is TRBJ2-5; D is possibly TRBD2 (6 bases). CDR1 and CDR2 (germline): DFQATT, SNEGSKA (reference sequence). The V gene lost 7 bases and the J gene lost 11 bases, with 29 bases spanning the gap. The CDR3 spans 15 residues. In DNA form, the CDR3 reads TGCAGTGTCGACACCGGGGCTAGGGGACTGCAAGGGCAGTACTTC. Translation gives CSVDTGARGLQGQYF.

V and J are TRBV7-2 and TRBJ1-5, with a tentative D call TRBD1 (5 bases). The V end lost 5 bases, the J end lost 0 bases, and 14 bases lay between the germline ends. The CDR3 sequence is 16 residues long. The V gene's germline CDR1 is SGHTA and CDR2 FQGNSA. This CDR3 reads CASSLRQFNSNQPQHF. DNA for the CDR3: TGTGCCAGCAGCCTAAGACAGTTTAATAGCAATCAGCCCCAGCATTTT.

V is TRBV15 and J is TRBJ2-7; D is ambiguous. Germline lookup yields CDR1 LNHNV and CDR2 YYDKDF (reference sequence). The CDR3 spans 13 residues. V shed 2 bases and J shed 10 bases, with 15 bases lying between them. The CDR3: CATSRPNRATQYF. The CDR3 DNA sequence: TGTGCCACCAGCAGACCGAACCGAGCAACCCAGTACTTC.

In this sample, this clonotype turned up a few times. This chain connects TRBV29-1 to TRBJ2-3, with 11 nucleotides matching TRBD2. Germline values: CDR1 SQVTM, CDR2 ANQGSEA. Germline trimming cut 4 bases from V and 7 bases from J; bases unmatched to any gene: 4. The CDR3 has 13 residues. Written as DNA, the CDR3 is TGCAGCGTTGTTACTAGCGGGGGCTATACGCAGTATTTT. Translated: CSVVTSGGYTQYF.